This T cell receptor (beta chain) derives from a study of shared clonotypes between healthy human individuals. Deletions cut 0 bases from V and 3 bases from J, with 18 bases between. The CDR3 spans 17 residues. The V gene's germline CDR1 is LGHNA and CDR2 YNFKEQ. In the original workflow: Without quality scores, immunoSEQ junctional reads could not be filtered like full-length reads. Some clones are missing from TCRdb's copy, which holds only in-frame ones; the method was immunoSEQ multiplex PCR. V, J and clone size are taken as reported in that table, and D and trimming were inferred from the DNA itself. The sample lists some 2,000,000 clones, roughly 95% occurring once. Findings and caveats of the study: Of the naive CD4 clonotypes, about 5% were shared across several donors. Generation of non-shared clonotypes was less probable than generation of clonotypes shared by all four donors. On the whole, naive subsets had larger estimated richness than memory subsets had.

Worth noting for this clone: Its specificity is not known.

The naive CD8 population came from CD45RO-negative cells selected for CCR7, without terminally differentiated effector memory CD45RA+ cells. Material: naive CD8+ T cells sorted from blood. This TCR derives from a man aged 18 to 29 in good health. This rearrangement joins TRBV4-2 to TRBJ2-7; D is perhaps TRBD1 or TRBD2 (6 bases each). CDR3 nucleotide sequence: TGTGCCAGCAGCCAAGAGGTGACGGGGGCCCTCCTCTACGAGCAGTACTTC. Translation: CASSQEVTGALLYEQYF.